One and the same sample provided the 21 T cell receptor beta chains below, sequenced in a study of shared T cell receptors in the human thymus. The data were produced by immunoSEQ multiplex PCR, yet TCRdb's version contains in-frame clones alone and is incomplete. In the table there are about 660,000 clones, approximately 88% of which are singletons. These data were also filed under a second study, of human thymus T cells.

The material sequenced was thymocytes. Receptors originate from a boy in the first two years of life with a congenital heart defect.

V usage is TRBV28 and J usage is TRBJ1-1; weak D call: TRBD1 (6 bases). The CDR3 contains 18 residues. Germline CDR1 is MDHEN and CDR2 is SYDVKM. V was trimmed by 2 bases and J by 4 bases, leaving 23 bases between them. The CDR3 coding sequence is TGTGCCAGCAGTTTAGAGGGGCGACAGGTCCCTAGGGGCACTGAAGCTTTCTTT. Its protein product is CASSLEGRQVPRGTEAFF.

DNA for the CDR3: TGCGCCAGCAGCTTGGTTGGAGGGCAGGGACCCTCTGGAAACACCATATATTTT. As protein: CASSLVGGQGPSGNTIYF. The V gene is TRBV5-1, the J gene TRBJ1-3; D may be TRBD1 (5 bases). Trimming took off 0 bases at V and 0 bases at J, with 16 bases between the two ends. Germline CDR1 is SGHRS and CDR2 is YFSETQ. This CDR3 is built from 18 residues. Based on the CDR3 plus reference TRBV5-1 and TRBJ1-3, the full variable domain is KAGVTQTPRYLIKTRGQQVTLSCSPISGHRSVSWYQQTPGQGLQFLFEYFSETQRNKGNFPGRFSGRQFSNSRSEMNVSTLELGDSALYLCASSLVGGQGPSGNTIYFGEGSWLTVV.

As DNA, the CDR3 is TGTGCCAGCAGCGCCCCCGGGACTAGAGGGCATGAGCAGTTCTTC. This gives the protein CASSAPGTRGHEQFF. The chain uses TRBV7-2 and TRBJ2-1, with 8 positions matching TRBD2. Germline V lookup: CDR1 SGHTA, CDR2 FQGNSA. The length of the CDR3 is 15 residues. V dropped 5 bases and J dropped 8; count of bases not matched to a gene: 11.

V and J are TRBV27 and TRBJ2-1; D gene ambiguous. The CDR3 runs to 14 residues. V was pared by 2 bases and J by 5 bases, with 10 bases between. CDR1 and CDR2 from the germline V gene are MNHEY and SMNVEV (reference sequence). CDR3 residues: CASSLTKPDNEQFF. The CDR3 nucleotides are TGTGCCAGCAGTTTAACTAAGCCCGACAATGAGCAGTTCTTC.

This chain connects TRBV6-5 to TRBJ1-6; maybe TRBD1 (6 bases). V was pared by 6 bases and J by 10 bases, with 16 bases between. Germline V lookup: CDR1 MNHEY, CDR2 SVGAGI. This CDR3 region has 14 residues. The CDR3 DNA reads TGTGCCAGCAGCCGAGGGACAATCGGGTCACCCCTCCACTTT. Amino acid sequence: CASSRGTIGSPLHF.

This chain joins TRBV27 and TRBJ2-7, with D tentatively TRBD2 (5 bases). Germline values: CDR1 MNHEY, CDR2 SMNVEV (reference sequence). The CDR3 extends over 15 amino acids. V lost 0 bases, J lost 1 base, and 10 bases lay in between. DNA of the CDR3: TGTGCCAGCAGTTTATCGGCAGGACTGTCCTACGAGCAGTACTTC. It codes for CASSLSAGLSYEQYF.

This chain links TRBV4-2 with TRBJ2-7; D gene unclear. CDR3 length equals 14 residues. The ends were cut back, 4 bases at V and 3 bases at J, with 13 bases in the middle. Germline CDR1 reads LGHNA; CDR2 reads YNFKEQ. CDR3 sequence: CASSPPGRFYEQYF. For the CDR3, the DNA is TGTGCCAGCAGCCCCCCGGGTAGATTCTACGAGCAGTACTTC.

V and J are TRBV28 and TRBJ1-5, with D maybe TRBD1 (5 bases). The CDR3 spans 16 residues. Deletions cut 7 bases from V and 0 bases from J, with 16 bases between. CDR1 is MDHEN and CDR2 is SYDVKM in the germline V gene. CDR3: CASTSRGSHSNQPQHF. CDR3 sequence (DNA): TGTGCCAGCACCTCGCGGGGGAGCCATAGCAATCAGCCCCAGCATTTT.

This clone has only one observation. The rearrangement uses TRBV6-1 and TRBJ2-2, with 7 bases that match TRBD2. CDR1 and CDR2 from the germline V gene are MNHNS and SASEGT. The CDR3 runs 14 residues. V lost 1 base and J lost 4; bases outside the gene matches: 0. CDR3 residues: CASSEGTSTGELFF. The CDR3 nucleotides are TGTGCCAGCAGTGAAGGGACTAGCACCGGGGAGCTGTTTTTT.

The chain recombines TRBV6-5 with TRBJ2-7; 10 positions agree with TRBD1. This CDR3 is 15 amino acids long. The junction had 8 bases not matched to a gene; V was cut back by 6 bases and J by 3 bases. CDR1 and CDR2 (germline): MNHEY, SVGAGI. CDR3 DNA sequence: TGTGCCAGCAGCCGCCTGGGACAGGGGTACTACGAGCAGTACTTC. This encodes CASSRLGQGYYEQYF.

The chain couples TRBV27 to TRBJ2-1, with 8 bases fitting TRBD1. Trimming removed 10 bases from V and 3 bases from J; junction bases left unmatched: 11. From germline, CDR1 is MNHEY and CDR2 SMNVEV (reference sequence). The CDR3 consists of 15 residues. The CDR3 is CATRGYGQGYNEQFF. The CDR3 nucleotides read TGTGCCACCCGGGGGTACGGACAGGGCTACAATGAGCAGTTCTTC.

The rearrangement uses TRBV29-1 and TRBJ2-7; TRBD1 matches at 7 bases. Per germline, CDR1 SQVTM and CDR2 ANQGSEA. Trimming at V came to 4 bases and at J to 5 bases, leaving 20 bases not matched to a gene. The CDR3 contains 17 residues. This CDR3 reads CSVVAYGGSTGAHEQYF. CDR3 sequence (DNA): TGCAGCGTTGTAGCCTACGGCGGGTCTACAGGGGCCCACGAGCAGTACTTC.

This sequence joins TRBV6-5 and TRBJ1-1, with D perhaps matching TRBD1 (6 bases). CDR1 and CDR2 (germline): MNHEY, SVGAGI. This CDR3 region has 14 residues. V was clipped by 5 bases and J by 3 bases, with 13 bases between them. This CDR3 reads CASSRRDKYTEAFF. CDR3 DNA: TGTGCCAGCAGTCGCCGGGACAAATACACTGAAGCTTTCTTT.

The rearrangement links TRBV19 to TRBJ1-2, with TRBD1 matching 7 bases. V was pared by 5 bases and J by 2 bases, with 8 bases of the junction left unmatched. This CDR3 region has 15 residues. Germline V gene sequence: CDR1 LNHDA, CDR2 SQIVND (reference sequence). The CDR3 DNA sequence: TGTGCCAGTAGTTCTGGGGACAGACCCAACTATGGCTACACCTTC. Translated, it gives CASSSGDRPNYGYTF. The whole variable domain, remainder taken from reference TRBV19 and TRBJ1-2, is DGGITQSPKYLFRKEGQNVTLSCEQNLNHDAMYWYRQDPGQGLRLIYYSQIVNDFQKGDIAEGYSVSREKKESFPLTVTSAQKNPTAFYLCASSSGDRPNYGYTFGSGTRLTVV.

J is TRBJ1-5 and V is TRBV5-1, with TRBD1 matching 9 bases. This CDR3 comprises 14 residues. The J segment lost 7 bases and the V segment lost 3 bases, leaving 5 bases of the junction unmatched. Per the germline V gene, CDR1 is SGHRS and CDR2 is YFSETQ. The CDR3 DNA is TGCGCCAGCAGCTCGGTGGACAGGGGCCAGCCCCAGCATTTT. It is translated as CASSSVDRGQPQHF.

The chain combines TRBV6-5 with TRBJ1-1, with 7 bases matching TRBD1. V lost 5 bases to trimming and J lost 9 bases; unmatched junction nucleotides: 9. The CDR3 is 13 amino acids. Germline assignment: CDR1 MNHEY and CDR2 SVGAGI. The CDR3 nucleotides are TGTGCCAGCAGTCAACAGGGGCAGGTGCAAGCTTTCTTT. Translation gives CASSQQGQVQAFF.

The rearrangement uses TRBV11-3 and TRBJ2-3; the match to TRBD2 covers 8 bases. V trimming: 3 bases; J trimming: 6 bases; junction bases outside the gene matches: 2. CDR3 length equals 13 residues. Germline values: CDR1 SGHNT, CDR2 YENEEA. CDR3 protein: CASSFGGGDTQYF. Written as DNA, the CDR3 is TGTGCCAGCAGCTTCGGCGGGGGGGATACGCAGTATTTT.

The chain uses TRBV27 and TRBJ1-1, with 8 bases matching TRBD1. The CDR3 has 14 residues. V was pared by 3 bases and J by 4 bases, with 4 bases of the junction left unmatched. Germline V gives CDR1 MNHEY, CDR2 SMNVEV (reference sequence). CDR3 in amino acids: CASSFYRGATEAFF. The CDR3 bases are TGTGCCAGCAGTTTCTACAGGGGGGCCACTGAAGCTTTCTTT.

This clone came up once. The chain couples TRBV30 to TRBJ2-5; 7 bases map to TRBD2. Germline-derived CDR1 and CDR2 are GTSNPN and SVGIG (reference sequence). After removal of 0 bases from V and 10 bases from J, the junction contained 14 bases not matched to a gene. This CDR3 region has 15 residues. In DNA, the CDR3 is TGTGCCTGGAGTGTGAGCCGGTACCTGGGGGGGGGCCAGTACTTC. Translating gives CAWSVSRYLGGGQYF.

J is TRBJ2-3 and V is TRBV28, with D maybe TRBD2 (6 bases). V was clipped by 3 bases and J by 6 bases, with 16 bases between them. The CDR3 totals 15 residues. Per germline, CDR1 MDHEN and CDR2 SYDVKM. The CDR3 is CASSFRRGRVDTQYF. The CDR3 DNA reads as TGTGCCAGCAGTTTTCGTCGGGGGAGAGTTGATACGCAGTATTTT.

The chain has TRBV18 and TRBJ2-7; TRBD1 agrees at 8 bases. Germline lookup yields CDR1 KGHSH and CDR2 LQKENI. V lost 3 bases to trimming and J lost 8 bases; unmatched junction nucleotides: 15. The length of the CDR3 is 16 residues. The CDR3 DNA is TGTGCCAGCTCACCGGCCCGGACAGGGACCCTCGGCCAGCAGTACTTC. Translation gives CASSPARTGTLGQQYF.